This T cell receptor beta chain emerged from a study of cytomegalovirus exposure and HLA in healthy donors. A word on this clone: Its antigen is as yet unknown.

Only in-frame clones appear in the TCRdb table, and some are missing; sequencing was by immunoSEQ multiplex PCR. This table has about 120,000 clones, 70% to 90% appearing once. Study-wide findings and caveats: Under in vitro conditions, three CMV-associated chains were confirmed as specific for CMV antigens. Cytomegalovirus status was reportedly diagnosed by the classifier with high sensitivity and specificity.

The donors were in the approximately 110-subject validation cohort; that cohort was separate from the 666-subject first cohort. The V gene's germline CDR1 is SGHTA and CDR2 FQGNSA. CDR3 length: 14 residues. V was cut by 7 bases and J by 2 bases, with 14 bases left in between. This receptor was taken from a woman in her 30s in good health and CMV-seronegative. Material for sequencing was PBMCs. This chain connects TRBV7-2 to TRBJ1-1; D might be TRBD1 (6 bases). For the CDR3, the DNA is TGTGCCAGCACCCTCACAGGGTTTAACACTGAAGCTTTCTTT. Protein product: CASTLTGFNTEAFF.